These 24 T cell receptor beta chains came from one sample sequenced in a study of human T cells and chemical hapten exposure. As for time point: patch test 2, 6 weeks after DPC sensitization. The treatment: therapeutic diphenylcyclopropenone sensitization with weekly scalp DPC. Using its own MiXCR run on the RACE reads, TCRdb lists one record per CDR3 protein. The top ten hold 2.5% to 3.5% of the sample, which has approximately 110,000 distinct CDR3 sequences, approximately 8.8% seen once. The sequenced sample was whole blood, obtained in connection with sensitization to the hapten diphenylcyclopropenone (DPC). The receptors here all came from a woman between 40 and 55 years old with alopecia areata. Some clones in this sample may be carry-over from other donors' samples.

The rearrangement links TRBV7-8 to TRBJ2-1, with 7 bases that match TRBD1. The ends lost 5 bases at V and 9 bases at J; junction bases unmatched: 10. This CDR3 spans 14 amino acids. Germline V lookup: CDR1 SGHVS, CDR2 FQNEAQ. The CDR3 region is CASSPGQVFGEQFF. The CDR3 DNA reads TGTGCCAGCAGCCCAGGACAGGTATTCGGTGAGCAGTTCTTC.

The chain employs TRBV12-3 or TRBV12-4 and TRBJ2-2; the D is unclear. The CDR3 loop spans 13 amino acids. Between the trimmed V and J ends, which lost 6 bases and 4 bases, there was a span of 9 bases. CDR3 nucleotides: TGTGCCAGCAGCACAAGGTCCACCGGGGAGCTGTTTTTT. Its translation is CASSTRSTGELFF.

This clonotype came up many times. The DNA for the CDR3 is TGCAGTGCTAGAGATTACGGGGGCCACTACAATGAGCAGTTCTTC. Its protein is CSARDYGGHYNEQFF. The V and J genes are TRBV20-1 and TRBJ2-1; perhaps D is TRBD1 or TRBD2 (6 bases each). The germline V gene encodes CDR1 DFQATT and CDR2 SNEGSKA (reference sequence). The CDR3 is made up of 15 amino acids. Trimming left V 0 bases short and J 3 bases short, with 12 bases between.

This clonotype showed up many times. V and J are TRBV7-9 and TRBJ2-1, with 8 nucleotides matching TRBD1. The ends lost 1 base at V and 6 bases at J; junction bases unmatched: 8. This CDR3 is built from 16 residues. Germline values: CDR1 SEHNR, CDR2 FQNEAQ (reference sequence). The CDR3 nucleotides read TGTGCCAGCAGCTTAGGGCGGACAGGGAAGGGCAATGAGCAGTTCTTC. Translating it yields CASSLGRTGKGNEQFF. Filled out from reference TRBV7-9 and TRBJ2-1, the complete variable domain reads DTGVSQNPRHKITKRGQNVTFRCDPISEHNRLYWYRQTLGQGPEFLTYFQNEAQLEKSRLLSDRFSAERPKGSFSTLEIQRTEQGDSAMYLCASSLGRTGKGNEQFFGPGTRLTVL.

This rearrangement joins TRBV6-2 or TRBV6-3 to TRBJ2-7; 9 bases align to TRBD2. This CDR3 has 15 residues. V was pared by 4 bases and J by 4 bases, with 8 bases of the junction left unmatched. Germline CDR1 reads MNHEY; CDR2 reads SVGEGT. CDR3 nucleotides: TGTGCCAGCAGTTCTCGGACTAGCGTAATATACGAGCAGTACTTC. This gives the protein CASSSRTSVIYEQYF.

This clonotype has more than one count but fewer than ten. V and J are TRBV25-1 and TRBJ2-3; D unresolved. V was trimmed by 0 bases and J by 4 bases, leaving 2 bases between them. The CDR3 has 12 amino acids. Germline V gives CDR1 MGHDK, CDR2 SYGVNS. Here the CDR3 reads CASSEYPDTQYF. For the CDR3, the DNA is TGTGCCAGCAGTGAATATCCAGATACGCAGTATTTT.

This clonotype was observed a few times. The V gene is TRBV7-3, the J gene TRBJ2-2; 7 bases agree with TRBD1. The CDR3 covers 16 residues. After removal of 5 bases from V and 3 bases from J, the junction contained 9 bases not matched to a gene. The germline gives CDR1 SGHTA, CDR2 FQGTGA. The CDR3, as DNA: TGTGCCAGCAGCCTGTCGGGACAGAGCTACACCGGGGAGCTGTTTTTT. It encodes CASSLSGQSYTGELFF.

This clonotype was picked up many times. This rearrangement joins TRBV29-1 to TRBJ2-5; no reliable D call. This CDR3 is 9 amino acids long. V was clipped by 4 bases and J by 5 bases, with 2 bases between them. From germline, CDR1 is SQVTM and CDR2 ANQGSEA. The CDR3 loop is CSVGETQYF. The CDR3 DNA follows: TGCAGCGTTGGGGAGACCCAGTACTTC. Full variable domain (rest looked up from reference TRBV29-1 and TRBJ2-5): SAVISQKPSRDICQRGTSLTIQCQVDSQVTMMFWYRQQPGQSLTLIATANQGSEATYESGFVIDKFPISRPNLTFSTLTVSNMSPEDSSIYLCSVGETQYFGPGTRLLVL.

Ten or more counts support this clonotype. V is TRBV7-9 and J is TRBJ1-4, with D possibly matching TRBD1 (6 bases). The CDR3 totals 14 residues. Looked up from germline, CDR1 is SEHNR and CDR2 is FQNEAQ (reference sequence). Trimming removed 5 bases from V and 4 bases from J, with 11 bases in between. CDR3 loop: CASSPGQINEKLFF. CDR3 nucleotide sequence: TGTGCCAGCAGCCCAGGACAGATTAATGAAAAACTGTTTTTT. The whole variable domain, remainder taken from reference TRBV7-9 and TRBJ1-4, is DTGVSQNPRHKITKRGQNVTFRCDPISEHNRLYWYRQTLGQGPEFLTYFQNEAQLEKSRLLSDRFSAERPKGSFSTLEIQRTEQGDSAMYLCASSPGQINEKLFFGSGTQLSVL.

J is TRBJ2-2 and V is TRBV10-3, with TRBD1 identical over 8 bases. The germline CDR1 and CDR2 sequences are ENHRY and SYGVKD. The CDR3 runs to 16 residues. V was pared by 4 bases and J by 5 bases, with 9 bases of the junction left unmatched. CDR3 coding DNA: TGTGCCATCAGTGTAACCGCAGGGGGCGCGACCGGGGAGCTGTTTTTT. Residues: CAISVTAGGATGELFF.

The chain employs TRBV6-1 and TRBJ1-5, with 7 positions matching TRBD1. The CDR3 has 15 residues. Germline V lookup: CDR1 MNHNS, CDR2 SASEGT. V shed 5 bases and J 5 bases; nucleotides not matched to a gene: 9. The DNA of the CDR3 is TGTGCCAGCAGTCAACCGGGACAGAGGTATCAGCCCCAGCATTTT. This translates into CASSQPGQRYQPQHF.

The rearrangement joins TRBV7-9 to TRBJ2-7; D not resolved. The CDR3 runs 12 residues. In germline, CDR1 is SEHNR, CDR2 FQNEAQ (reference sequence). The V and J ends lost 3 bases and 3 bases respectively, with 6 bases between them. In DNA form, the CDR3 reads TGTGCCAGCAGCTTGACCCTCTACGAGCAGTACTTC. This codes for CASSLTLYEQYF.

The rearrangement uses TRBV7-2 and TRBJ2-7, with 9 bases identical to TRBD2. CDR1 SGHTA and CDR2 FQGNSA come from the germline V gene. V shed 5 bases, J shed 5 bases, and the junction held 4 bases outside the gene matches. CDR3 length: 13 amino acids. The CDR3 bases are TGTGCCAGCAGCCGCGGGGGGGGCAACGAGCAGTACTTC. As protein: CASSRGGGNEQYF.

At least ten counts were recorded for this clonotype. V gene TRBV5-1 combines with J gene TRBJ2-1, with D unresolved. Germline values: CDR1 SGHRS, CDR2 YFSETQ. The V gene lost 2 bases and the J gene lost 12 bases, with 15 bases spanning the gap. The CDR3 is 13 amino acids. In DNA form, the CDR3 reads TGCGCCAGCAGCTTCGACTCAACCTCTACGCAGTTCTTC. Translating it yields CASSFDSTSTQFF. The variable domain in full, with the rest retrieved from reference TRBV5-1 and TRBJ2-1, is KAGVTQTPRYLIKTRGQQVTLSCSPISGHRSVSWYQQTPGQGLQFLFEYFSETQRNKGNFPGRFSGRQFSNSRSEMNVSTLELGDSALYLCASSFDSTSTQFFGPGTRLTVL.

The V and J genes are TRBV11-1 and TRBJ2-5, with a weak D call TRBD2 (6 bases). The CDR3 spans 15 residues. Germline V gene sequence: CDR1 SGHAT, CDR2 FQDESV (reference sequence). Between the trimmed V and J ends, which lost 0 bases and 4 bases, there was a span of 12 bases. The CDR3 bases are TGTGCCAGCAGCTTAGCGGACCTAGCGTCAGAGACCCAGTACTTC. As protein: CASSLADLASETQYF. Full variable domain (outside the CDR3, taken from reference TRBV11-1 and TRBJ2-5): EAEVAQSPRYKITEKSQAVAFWCDPISGHATLYWYRQILGQGPELLVQFQDESVVDDSQLPKDRFSAERLKGVDSTLKIQPAELGDSAMYLCASSLADLASETQYFGPGTRLLVL.

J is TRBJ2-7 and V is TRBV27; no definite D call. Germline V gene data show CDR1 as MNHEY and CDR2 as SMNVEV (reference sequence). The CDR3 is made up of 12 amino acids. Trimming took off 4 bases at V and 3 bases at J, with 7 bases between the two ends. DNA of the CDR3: TGTGCCAGCAGTTCACCACACTACGAGCAGTACTTC. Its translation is CASSSPHYEQYF.

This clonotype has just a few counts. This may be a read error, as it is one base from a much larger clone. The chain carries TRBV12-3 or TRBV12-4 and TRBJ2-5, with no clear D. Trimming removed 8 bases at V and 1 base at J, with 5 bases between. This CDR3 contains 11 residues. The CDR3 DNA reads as TGTGCCAGCGGCTTCCAAGAGACCCAGTACTTC. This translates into CASGFQETQYF.

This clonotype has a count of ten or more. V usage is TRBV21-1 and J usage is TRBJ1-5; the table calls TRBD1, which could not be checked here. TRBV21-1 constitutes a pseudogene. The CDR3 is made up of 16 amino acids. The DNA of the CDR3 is TGTGCCAGCAGCTCTGTCCGTCGGGCCACCGGGCAGCCCCAGCATTTT. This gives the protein CASSSVRRATGQPQHF.

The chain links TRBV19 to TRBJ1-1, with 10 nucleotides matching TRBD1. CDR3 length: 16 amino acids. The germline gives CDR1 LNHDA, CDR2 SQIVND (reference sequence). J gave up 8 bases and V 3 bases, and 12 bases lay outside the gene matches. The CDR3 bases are TGTGCCAGTAGTATTCTCCCGGGACAGGGGCCGCAAGAAGCTTTCTTT. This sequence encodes CASSILPGQGPQEAFF.

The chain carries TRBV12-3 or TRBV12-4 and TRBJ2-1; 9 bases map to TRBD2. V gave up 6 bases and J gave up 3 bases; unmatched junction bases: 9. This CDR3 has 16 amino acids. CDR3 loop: CASRKERGAHYNEQFF. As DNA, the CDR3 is TGTGCCAGCAGAAAAGAGCGGGGGGCCCACTACAATGAGCAGTTCTTC.

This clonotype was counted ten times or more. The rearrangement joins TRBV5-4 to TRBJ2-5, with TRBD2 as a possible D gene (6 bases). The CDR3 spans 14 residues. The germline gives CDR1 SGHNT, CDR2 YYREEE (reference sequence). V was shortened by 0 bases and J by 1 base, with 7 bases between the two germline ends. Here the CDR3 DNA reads TGTGCCAGCAGCTTGGGGGGACTCCAAGAGACCCAGTACTTC. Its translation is CASSLGGLQETQYF.

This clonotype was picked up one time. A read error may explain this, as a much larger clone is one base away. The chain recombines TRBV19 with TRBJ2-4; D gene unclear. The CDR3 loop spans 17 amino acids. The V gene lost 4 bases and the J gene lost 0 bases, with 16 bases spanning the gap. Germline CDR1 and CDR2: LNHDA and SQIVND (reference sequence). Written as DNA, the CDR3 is TGTGCCAGTAGTACTCTTGGAACTACGATAGCCAAAAACATTCAGTACTTC. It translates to CASSTLGTTIAKNIQYF.

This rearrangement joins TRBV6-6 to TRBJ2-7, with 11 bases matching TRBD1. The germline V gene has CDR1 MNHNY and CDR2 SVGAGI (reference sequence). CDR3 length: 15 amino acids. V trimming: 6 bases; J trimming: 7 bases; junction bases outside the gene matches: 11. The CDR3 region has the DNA TGTGCCAGCAGATCCCTAGGACAGGGGGCTGGGGAGCAGTACTTC. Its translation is CASRSLGQGAGEQYF.

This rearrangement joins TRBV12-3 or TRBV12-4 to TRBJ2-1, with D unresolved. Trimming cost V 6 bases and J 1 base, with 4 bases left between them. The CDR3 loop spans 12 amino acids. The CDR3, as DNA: TGTGCCAGCAGCCATTCCTACAATGAGCAGTTCTTC. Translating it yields CASSHSYNEQFF.